This TCR beta chain is drawn from a study of T cell responses to AZD1222 COVID-19 vaccine. The protocol was immunoSEQ multiplex PCR, while the TCRdb copy is restricted to in-frame clones and leaves out a portion. The sample holds roughly 190,000 clones, approximately 90% seen once. Germline V gene data show CDR1 as SGHVS and CDR2 as FQNEAQ. Losses at the gene ends were 3 bases for V and 0 bases for J; bases not matched to a gene: 5. The CDR3 has 16 residues. The chain is built from TRBV7-8 and TRBJ2-5; 9 bases map to TRBD2. The receptor was derived from an adult who received the AZD1222 COVID-19 vaccine. The source was peripheral blood, collected 28 days after the second AZD1222 dose. The DNA for the CDR3 is TGTGCCAGCAGCTTCGCGGCTAGCGGGGACCAAGAGACCCAGTACTTC. Amino acids: CASSFAASGDQETQYF.